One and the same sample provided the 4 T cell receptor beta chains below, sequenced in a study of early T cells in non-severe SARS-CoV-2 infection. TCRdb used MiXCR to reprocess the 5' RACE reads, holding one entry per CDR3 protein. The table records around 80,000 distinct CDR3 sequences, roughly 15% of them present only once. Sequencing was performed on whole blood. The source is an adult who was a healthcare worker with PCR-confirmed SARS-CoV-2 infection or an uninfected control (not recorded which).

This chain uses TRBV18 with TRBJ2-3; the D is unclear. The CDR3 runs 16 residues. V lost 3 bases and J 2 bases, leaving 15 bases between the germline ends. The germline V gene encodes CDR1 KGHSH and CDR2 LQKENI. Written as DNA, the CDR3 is TGTGCCAGCTCACCCGGAGACTTTCGGGCCACAGATACGCAGTATTTT. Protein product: CASSPGDFRATDTQYF.

The CDR3: CASSSLAGSNTGELFF. In nucleotides, the CDR3 is TGTGCCAGCAGTTCCCTAGCGGGGTCGAACACCGGGGAGCTGTTTTTT. The genes are TRBV6-5 and TRBJ2-2, with TRBD2 matching over 9 bases. Germline V CDR1 and CDR2: MNHEY, SVGAGI. Germline trimming cut 4 bases from V and 0 bases from J; bases unmatched to any gene: 3. The length of the CDR3 is 16 residues.

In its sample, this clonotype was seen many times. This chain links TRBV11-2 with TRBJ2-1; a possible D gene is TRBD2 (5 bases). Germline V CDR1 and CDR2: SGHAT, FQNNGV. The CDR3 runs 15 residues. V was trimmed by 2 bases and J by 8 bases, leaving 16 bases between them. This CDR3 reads CASSLMWSGSDEQFF. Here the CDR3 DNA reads TGTGCCAGCAGCTTAATGTGGTCGGGGAGCGATGAGCAGTTCTTC.

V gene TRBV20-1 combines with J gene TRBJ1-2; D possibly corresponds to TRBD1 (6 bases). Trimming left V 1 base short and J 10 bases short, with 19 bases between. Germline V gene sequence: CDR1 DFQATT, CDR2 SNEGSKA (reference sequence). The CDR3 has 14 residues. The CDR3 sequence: CSARGTAEGPHYTF. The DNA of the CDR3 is TGCAGTGCTAGAGGGACAGCCGAGGGGCCGCACTACACCTTC.